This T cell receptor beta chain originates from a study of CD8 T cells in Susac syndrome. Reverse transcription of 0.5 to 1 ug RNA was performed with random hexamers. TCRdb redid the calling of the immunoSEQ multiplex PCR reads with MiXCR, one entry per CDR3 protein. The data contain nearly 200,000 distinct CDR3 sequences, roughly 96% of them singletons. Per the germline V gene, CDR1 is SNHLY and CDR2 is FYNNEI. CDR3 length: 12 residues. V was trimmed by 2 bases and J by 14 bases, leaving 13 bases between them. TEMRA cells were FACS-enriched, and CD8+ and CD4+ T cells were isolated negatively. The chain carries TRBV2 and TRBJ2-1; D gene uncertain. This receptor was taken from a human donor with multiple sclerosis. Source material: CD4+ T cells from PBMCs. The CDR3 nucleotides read TGTGCCAGCAGTGAAAGTGGGCGTAGGGAGTTCTTC. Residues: CASSESGRREFF. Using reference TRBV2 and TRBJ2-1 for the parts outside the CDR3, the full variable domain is EPEVTQTPSHQVTQMGQEVILRCVPISNHLYFYWYRQILGQKVEFLVSFYNNEISEKSEIFDDQFSVERPDGSNFTLKIRSTKLEDSAMYFCASSESGRREFFGPGTRLTVL.